A selection of T cell receptor beta chains follows, all from one sample in a study of cytomegalovirus exposure and HLA in healthy donors. Sequencing used immunoSEQ multiplex PCR; TCRdb keeps in-frame clones, though not all of them. The sample has 200,000 or so clones, approximately 80% seen once; the top ten hold approximately 3.9%. The sample consisted of PBMCs. The receptor set was obtained from a male donor in good health and CMV-seronegative. CDR3s include the opening cysteine and the closing phenylalanine or tryptophan. Each record gives: clone size, D gene, J gene, V gene, CDR3 length, CDR3 protein, CDR3 DNA. D genes are given only for firm matches. Clone size is given for some rows only: seen once, a few or many times, or a class if the clone is expanded.

clone size: NA
D gene: NA
J gene: TRBJ1-3
V gene: TRBV30
CDR3 length: 15
CDR3 protein: CAWSVSQGTGNTIYF
CDR3 DNA: TGTGCCTGGAGTGTAAGTCAGGGGACTGGAAACACCATATATTTT

clone size: NA
D gene: TRBD2
J gene: TRBJ2-1
V gene: TRBV15
CDR3 length: 16
CDR3 protein: CATSRGASGRWHEQFF
CDR3 DNA: TGTGCCACCAGCAGAGGGGCTAGCGGGAGATGGCATGAGCAGTTCTTC

clone size: NA
D gene: NA
J gene: TRBJ2-1
V gene: TRBV21-1
CDR3 length: 15
CDR3 protein: CASSQTGLGIAEQFF
CDR3 DNA: TGTGCCAGCAGCCAAACGGGACTAGGGATCGCGGAGCAGTTCTTC

clone size: NA
D gene: NA
J gene: TRBJ2-7
V gene: TRBV10-3
CDR3 length: 14
CDR3 protein: CAISDGRESYEQYF
CDR3 DNA: TGTGCCATCAGTGATGGGCGGGAATCCTACGAGCAGTACTTC

clone size: NA
D gene: NA
J gene: TRBJ2-1
V gene: TRBV5-4
CDR3 length: 16
CDR3 protein: CASSLGHGGSYNEQFF
CDR3 DNA: TGTGCCAGCAGCTTGGGGCACGGAGGCTCCTACAATGAGCAGTTCTTC

clone size: few
D gene: TRBD2
J gene: TRBJ2-2
V gene: TRBV10-3
CDR3 length: 15
CDR3 protein: CAISDGTRNTGELFF
CDR3 DNA: TGTGCCATCAGTGATGGGACTAGAAACACCGGGGAGCTGTTTTTT

clone size: NA
D gene: NA
J gene: TRBJ2-7
V gene: TRBV19
CDR3 length: 15
CDR3 protein: CASSQQSVQGLAQYF
CDR3 DNA: TGTGCCAGTAGTCAGCAAAGCGTGCAGGGGTTAGCGCAGTACTTC

clone size: NA
D gene: TRBD1
J gene: TRBJ1-5
V gene: TRBV19
CDR3 length: 18
CDR3 protein: CASSPNTPRTGRNQPQHF
CDR3 DNA: TGTGCCAGTAGTCCTAACACTCCCCGGACAGGGAGGAATCAGCCCCAGCATTTT

clone size: few
D gene: TRBD1
J gene: TRBJ2-7
V gene: TRBV19
CDR3 length: 14
CDR3 protein: CASSLQGASYEQYF
CDR3 DNA: TGTGCCAGTAGTCTCCAGGGGGCTTCCTACGAGCAGTACTTC

clone size: NA
D gene: TRBD1
J gene: TRBJ2-2
V gene: TRBV5-1
CDR3 length: 14
CDR3 protein: CASRWDSNTGELFF
CDR3 DNA: TGCGCCAGCAGATGGGACAGTAACACCGGGGAGCTGTTTTTT

clone size: NA
D gene: TRBD2
J gene: TRBJ2-3
V gene: TRBV5-5
CDR3 length: 16
CDR3 protein: CASSFTTSGNGDTQYF
CDR3 DNA: TGTGCCAGCAGCTTTACGACTAGCGGGAATGGAGATACGCAGTATTTT

clone size: NA
D gene: TRBD2
J gene: TRBJ2-4
V gene: TRBV19
CDR3 length: 20
CDR3 protein: CASSIGGTSGSRLAKNIQYF
CDR3 DNA: TGTGCCAGTAGTATAGGAGGGACTAGCGGGAGTCGCTTAGCCAAAAACATTCAGTACTTC

clone size: NA
D gene: NA
J gene: TRBJ2-2
V gene: TRBV6-5
CDR3 length: 16
CDR3 protein: CASSYLGLKNTGELFF
CDR3 DNA: TGTGCCAGCAGTTACTTGGGACTTAAGAACACCGGGGAGCTGTTTTTT

clone size: few
D gene: TRBD1
J gene: TRBJ1-1
V gene: TRBV28
CDR3 length: 13
CDR3 protein: CASRRDRVSEAFF
CDR3 DNA: TGTGCCAGCAGACGGGACAGGGTGTCTGAAGCTTTCTTT

clone size: NA
D gene: TRBD1
J gene: TRBJ1-2
V gene: TRBV27
CDR3 length: 15
CDR3 protein: CASSPRQGGLYGYTF
CDR3 DNA: TGTGCCAGCAGTCCCAGGCAGGGGGGACTCTATGGCTACACCTTC

clone size: NA
D gene: TRBD1
J gene: TRBJ2-1
V gene: TRBV28
CDR3 length: 15
CDR3 protein: CASSSGTGRYNEQFF
CDR3 DNA: TGTGCCAGCAGTTCCGGGACAGGGCGATACAATGAGCAGTTCTTC

clone size: NA
D gene: NA
J gene: TRBJ2-7
V gene: TRBV5-1
CDR3 length: 15
CDR3 protein: CASRLYRESSYEQYF
CDR3 DNA: TGCGCCAGCAGGTTATACAGGGAATCCTCCTACGAGCAGTACTTC

clone size: few
D gene: NA
J gene: TRBJ1-4
V gene: TRBV7-9
CDR3 length: 16
CDR3 protein: CASSLGNFGGLEKLFF
CDR3 DNA: TGTGCCAGCAGCTTAGGGAACTTCGGGGGGCTTGAAAAACTGTTTTTT

clone size: once
D gene: TRBD1
J gene: TRBJ2-6
V gene: TRBV13
CDR3 length: 18
CDR3 protein: CASSSLILTGPGANVLTF
CDR3 DNA: TGTGCCAGCAGCTCTCTAATTTTGACAGGGCCTGGGGCCAACGTCCTGACTTTC

clone size: few
D gene: TRBD1
J gene: TRBJ2-7
V gene: TRBV27
CDR3 length: 13
CDR3 protein: CASSFRQGYEQYF
CDR3 DNA: TGTGCCAGCAGTTTCCGACAGGGCTACGAGCAGTACTTC

clone size: NA
D gene: TRBD1
J gene: TRBJ1-1
V gene: TRBV5-1
CDR3 length: 15
CDR3 protein: CASSLDRDINTEAFF
CDR3 DNA: TGCGCCAGCAGCCTAGACAGGGATATTAACACTGAAGCTTTCTTT

clone size: NA
D gene: TRBD1
J gene: TRBJ1-5
V gene: TRBV7-2
CDR3 length: 15
CDR3 protein: CASVAGTGGNQPQHF
CDR3 DNA: TGTGCCAGCGTCGCCGGGACAGGGGGCAATCAGCCCCAGCATTTT

clone size: NA
D gene: NA
J gene: TRBJ2-7
V gene: TRBV19
CDR3 length: 15
CDR3 protein: CTSSGEGLTNYEQYF
CDR3 DNA: TGTACCAGTAGTGGCGAGGGACTGACTAACTACGAGCAGTACTTC

clone size: NA
D gene: NA
J gene: TRBJ2-2
V gene: TRBV2
CDR3 length: 14
CDR3 protein: CASSELPQWGELFF
CDR3 DNA: TGTGCCAGCAGTGAACTACCTCAATGGGGGGAGCTGTTTTTT

clone size: NA
D gene: NA
J gene: TRBJ1-2
V gene: TRBV6-6
CDR3 length: 13
CDR3 protein: CATSGRTNYGYTF
CDR3 DNA: TGTGCCACCTCGGGTAGGACTAACTATGGCTACACCTTC

clone size: NA
D gene: NA
J gene: TRBJ2-1
V gene: TRBV6-1
CDR3 length: 15
CDR3 protein: CASRPLQRHYNEQFF
CDR3 DNA: TGTGCCAGCAGGCCTCTCCAGAGGCATTACAATGAGCAGTTCTTC

clone size: NA
D gene: TRBD1
J gene: TRBJ1-6
V gene: TRBV7-3
CDR3 length: 16
CDR3 protein: CASSLGGTGGNSPLHF
CDR3 DNA: TGTGCCAGCAGCTTAGGCGGGACAGGGGGGAATTCACCCCTCCACTTT

clone size: NA
D gene: TRBD1
J gene: TRBJ2-2
V gene: TRBV7-3
CDR3 length: 17
CDR3 protein: CASSPGGTGLGTGELFF
CDR3 DNA: TGTGCCAGCAGCCCGGGCGGGACAGGGTTGGGGACCGGGGAGCTGTTTTTT

clone size: NA
D gene: NA
J gene: TRBJ2-2
V gene: TRBV7-6
CDR3 length: 15
CDR3 protein: CASSFSGSRTGELFF
CDR3 DNA: TGTGCCAGCAGCTTTTCGGGATCCCGTACCGGGGAGCTGTTTTTT

clone size: NA
D gene: TRBD1
J gene: TRBJ1-2
V gene: TRBV29-1
CDR3 length: 12
CDR3 protein: CSGWDRGYGYTF
CDR3 DNA: TGCAGCGGCTGGGACAGGGGGTATGGCTACACCTTC

clone size: NA
D gene: NA
J gene: TRBJ2-5
V gene: TRBV29-1
CDR3 length: 12
CDR3 protein: CSVEWGEETQYF
CDR3 DNA: TGCAGCGTTGAGTGGGGGGAAGAGACCCAGTACTTC

clone size: NA
D gene: TRBD2
J gene: TRBJ2-3
V gene: TRBV2
CDR3 length: 13
CDR3 protein: CASRGDSTDTQYF
CDR3 DNA: TGTGCCAGCCGGGGGGACAGCACAGATACGCAGTATTTT

clone size: NA
D gene: TRBD1
J gene: TRBJ2-5
V gene: TRBV5-1
CDR3 length: 15
CDR3 protein: CASSGRTGPGETQYF
CDR3 DNA: TGCGCCAGCAGCGGTAGGACAGGACCGGGGGAGACCCAGTACTTC

clone size: NA
D gene: NA
J gene: TRBJ1-2
V gene: TRBV7-9
CDR3 length: 15
CDR3 protein: CASSLTGRANYGYTF
CDR3 DNA: TGTGCCAGCAGCTTAACAGGGAGAGCTAACTATGGCTACACCTTC

clone size: NA
D gene: TRBD1
J gene: TRBJ1-2
V gene: TRBV7-8
CDR3 length: 13
CDR3 protein: CASTAGGGYGYTF
CDR3 DNA: TGTGCCAGCACCGCAGGGGGCGGCTATGGCTACACCTTC

clone size: NA
D gene: TRBD2
J gene: TRBJ2-7
V gene: TRBV7-2
CDR3 length: 15
CDR3 protein: CASSFTSGDTYEQYF
CDR3 DNA: TGTGCCAGCAGCTTCACTAGCGGGGATACCTACGAGCAGTACTTC

clone size: NA
D gene: TRBD2
J gene: TRBJ2-1
V gene: TRBV7-3
CDR3 length: 16
CDR3 protein: CASSLIGTSGYNEQFF
CDR3 DNA: TGTGCCAGCAGCTTAATAGGGACTAGCGGATACAATGAGCAGTTCTTC

clone size: NA
D gene: NA
J gene: TRBJ2-3
V gene: TRBV7-9
CDR3 length: 15
CDR3 protein: CASRSAVPGLDTQYF
CDR3 DNA: TGTGCCAGCAGAAGTGCGGTCCCCGGATTGGATACGCAGTATTTT

clone size: NA
D gene: TRBD1
J gene: TRBJ2-5
V gene: TRBV5-1
CDR3 length: 16
CDR3 protein: CASSLEIGGAEETQYF
CDR3 DNA: TGCGCCAGCAGCTTGGAGATAGGGGGCGCAGAAGAGACCCAGTACTTC

clone size: NA
D gene: NA
J gene: TRBJ2-3
V gene: TRBV10-1
CDR3 length: 14
CDR3 protein: CASRRDTGADTQYF
CDR3 DNA: TGCGCCAGCAGGCGGGATACGGGAGCAGATACGCAGTATTTT

clone size: NA
D gene: NA
J gene: TRBJ2-7
V gene: TRBV21-1
CDR3 length: 17
CDR3 protein: CASSPRWGRQESYEQYF
CDR3 DNA: TGTGCCAGCAGCCCTCGGTGGGGGCGACAGGAGTCCTACGAGCAGTACTTC

clone size: NA
D gene: TRBD1
J gene: TRBJ1-6
V gene: TRBV7-3
CDR3 length: 14
CDR3 protein: CASSWTGDNSPLHF
CDR3 DNA: TGTGCCAGCAGCTGGACAGGGGATAATTCACCCCTCCACTTT

clone size: NA
D gene: NA
J gene: TRBJ1-6
V gene: TRBV27
CDR3 length: 17
CDR3 protein: CASSLSSWRAGNSPLHF
CDR3 DNA: TGTGCCAGCAGTTTATCTTCCTGGCGGGCGGGTAATTCACCCCTCCACTTT